Listed below are T cell receptor beta chains from one sample, sequenced in a study of chemoradiotherapy in HPV16-positive cancers. Assay used: immunoSEQ multiplex PCR; TCRdb lists only in-frame clones, some missing. The table lists several thousand clones, around four fifths of them singletons, with about 15% in the top ten. The sample here was taken from a patient who underwent chemoradiotherapy. The receptor source for this set is a human donor with HPV-associated anogenital cancer. Each CDR3 is given with its conserved first and last residue. The D gene is left open where the match is weak. Size tells how often a clone was seen (once, few, many) or the class of an expanded clone, and some rows leave it out.

>-|TRBJ1-1|TRBV4-2|-
TGTGCCAGCGGTCGTTCAAGAAACACTGAAGCTTTCTTT
CASGRSRNTEAFF
>TRBD2|TRBJ2-7|TRBV6-5|-
TGTGCCAGCAGTCATGTGGGAGGGCTCCTCGAGCAGTACTTC
CASSHVGGLLEQYF
>-|TRBJ1-2|TRBV5-6|-
TGTGCCAGCACCTCCCCGGGGGGGATTGGGGACTATGGCTACACCTTC
CASTSPGGIGDYGYTF
>-|TRBJ1-1|TRBV11-2|-
TGTGCCAGCAGCTTACAGGCTAGGAACACTGAAGCTTTCTTT
CASSLQARNTEAFF
>-|TRBJ2-2|TRBV30|few
TGTGCCTGGAGGAGGAACAGGGTGAACACCGGGGAGCTGTTTTTT
CAWRRNRVNTGELFF
>TRBD1|TRBJ1-6|TRBV7-9|few
TGTGCCAGCAGCTTATTTCGGGACAGGGCTTCACCCCTCCACTTT
CASSLFRDRASPLHF
>-|TRBJ1-6|TRBV5-5|-
TGTGCCAGCAGCCCAGGTTTGGTGCCCTCATCCAATTCACCCCTCCACTTT
CASSPGLVPSSNSPLHF
>-|TRBJ2-7|TRBV7-8|few
TGTGCCACCAATCCCTCCCAGGGGGGCATCATTGCTTCGTACGAGCAGTACTTC
CATNPSQGGIIASYEQYF
>-|TRBJ1-2|TRBV13|few
TGTGCCAGCAGCGGCCTCCCCGGGACGGCCTATGGCTACACCTTC
CASSGLPGTAYGYTF
>TRBD1|TRBJ2-7|TRBV7-6|few
TGTGCCAGCAGCAGCCGGGACAGGGCCCCCCACGAGCAGTACTTC
CASSSRDRAPHEQYF
>TRBD2|TRBJ2-3|TRBV7-3|-
TGTGCCAGCAGTCCTACCCTAGCGGGGAGCACAGATACGCAGTATTTT
CASSPTLAGSTDTQYF
>TRBD2|TRBJ2-3|TRBV7-2|-
TGTGCCAGCAGCTACTTGGCGGGGGGGCCCGCAGATACGCAGTATTTT
CASSYLAGGPADTQYF
>-|TRBJ1-2|TRBV5-6|-
TGTGCCAGCAGCTGGGACTCCCTTCCCAATGGCTACACCTTC
CASSWDSLPNGYTF
>-|TRBJ2-7|TRBV7-9|-
TGTGCCAGCAGCTTTGGGACGGCTACCTACGAGCAGTACTTC
CASSFGTATYEQYF
>-|TRBJ1-5|TRBV5-1|-
TGCGCCAGCAGCTTTGGGGGGGATCAGCCCCAGCATTTT
CASSFGGDQPQHF
>TRBD1|TRBJ1-2|TRBV30|few
TGTGCCTGGAGTGTACAAAACAGGGGCTATGGCTACACCTTC
CAWSVQNRGYGYTF
>-|TRBJ2-2|TRBV10-3|once
TGTGCCATCAAGGCTTCATTGCGGACAGAACTCACCGGGGAGCTGTTTTTT
CAIKASLRTELTGELFF
>-|TRBJ2-7|TRBV7-8|-
TGTGCCAGCAGCTTAGCGCAGGGAGAGCAGTACTTC
CASSLAQGEQYF
>TRBD1|TRBJ1-2|TRBV13|-
TGTGCCAGCAGCTTAGTGGGACAGGGGGCGACTGGCTACACCTTC
CASSLVGQGATGYTF
>-|TRBJ2-2|TRBV7-6|-
TGTGCCAGCAGCTTAGGGCAAACCGGGGAGCTGTTTTTT
CASSLGQTGELFF
>TRBD1|TRBJ1-4|TRBV6-1|-
TGTGCCAGCAGTGAAAGTCCCCTTTGGACAGGGGTTAATGAAAAACTGTTTTTT
CASSESPLWTGVNEKLFF
>-|TRBJ1-2|TRBV9|-
TGTGCCAGCAGCGTAAGGGTCGGGAATGGCTACACCTTC
CASSVRVGNGYTF
>-|TRBJ2-7|TRBV18|-
TGTGCCAGCTCACGCTCGAGGACGTCCAGCTCCTACGAGCAGTACTTC
CASSRSRTSSSYEQYF
>-|TRBJ2-3|TRBV7-2|few
TGTGCCAGCAGCCCTATCCCAGATACGCAGTATTTT
CASSPIPDTQYF
>-|TRBJ2-2|TRBV5-1|once
TGCGCCAGCAGCTTTGCGGGGATTAACGCGAACACCGGGGAGCTGTTTTTT
CASSFAGINANTGELFF
>TRBD1|TRBJ1-2|TRBV5-1|once
TGCGCCAGCAGCTCTTACCCTGGGGGACAGGACGGGTATGGCTACACCTTC
CASSSYPGGQDGYGYTF
>-|TRBJ1-2|TRBV28|-
TGTGCCAGCAGTTTATTTCGTGGGGTAGGGGGGCTTAACTATGGCTACACCTTC
CASSLFRGVGGLNYGYTF
>-|TRBJ1-1|TRBV30|-
TGTGCCTGGACCCGGGGGCAGATTAACACTGAAGCTTTCTTT
CAWTRGQINTEAFF
>-|TRBJ2-2|TRBV10-1|-
TGCGCCAGCAGTGAGAACGGGGTAGAAACCGGGGAGCTGTTTTTT
CASSENGVETGELFF
>-|TRBJ2-5|TRBV7-6|-
TGTGCCAGCAGCCGTATTCAAGAGACCCAGTACTTC
CASSRIQETQYF
>TRBD1|TRBJ2-1|TRBV10-3|-
TGTGCCATCAGTGATAGGGACAGGACCTACAATGAGCAGTTCTTC
CAISDRDRTYNEQFF
>-|TRBJ2-7|TRBV7-2|once
TGTGCCAGCAGTTGGGTCGGTTACGAGCAGTACTTC
CASSWVGYEQYF
>-|TRBJ1-1|TRBV5-5|-
TGTGCCAGCAGCTTGGATGTTCCGCCGAACACTGAAGCTTTCTTT
CASSLDVPPNTEAFF
>TRBD1|TRBJ1-6|TRBV2|-
TGTGCCAGCACCGCGGACAGGGGAGGCAATTCACCCCTCCACTTT
CASTADRGGNSPLHF
>-|TRBJ1-6|TRBV27|-
TGTGCCAGCAAGCGACGCCTCTCGGATGACTATAATTCACCCCTCCACTTT
CASKRRLSDDYNSPLHF
>-|TRBJ1-1|TRBV6-5|-
TGTGCCAGCAGTTATGAAGTGGGGATGAACACTGAAGCTTTCTTT
CASSYEVGMNTEAFF
>-|TRBJ1-4|TRBV2|-
TGTGCCAGCAGCCCTACTCGGGGGGTGCGGGAAAAACTGTTTTTT
CASSPTRGVREKLFF
>TRBD1|TRBJ1-1|TRBV6-6|-
TGTGCCAGCAGTTATGGGACAGGGATTAACACTGAAGCTTTCTTT
CASSYGTGINTEAFF
>TRBD1|TRBJ1-5|TRBV7-9|-
TGTGCCAGCAGCTCAAGCGACAGGGTCGGTCAGCCCCAGCATTTT
CASSSSDRVGQPQHF
>TRBD2|TRBJ2-5|TRBV30|-
TGTGCCTGGAGTGTAATGGCTAGCGGGATGAACTTC
CAWSVMASGMNF
>-|TRBJ1-6|TRBV30|-
TGTGCCTGGAGAAGGACAGTTAGCTCCTATAATTCACCCCTCCACTTT
CAWRRTVSSYNSPLHF
>-|TRBJ2-7|TRBV4-2|-
TGTGCCAGCAGCCGGGGCACCCTTTCCAACGAGCAGTACTTC
CASSRGTLSNEQYF
>-|TRBJ1-1|TRBV9|-
TGTGCCAGCAGCGTCTACCTTGTCGGGCCAATTGGTGGCATGAACACTGAAGCTTTCTTT
CASSVYLVGPIGGMNTEAFF
>TRBD1|TRBJ1-2|TRBV6-1|once
TGTGCCAGCAGCCTGGGTCAGGGGGGGGGCTATGGCTACACCTTC
CASSLGQGGGYGYTF